The 26 T cell receptor beta chains listed next were all sequenced from one sample in a study of blood T cell repertoires in COVID-19. Clones were sequenced by immunoSEQ multiplex PCR, and TCRdb holds only the in-frame ones, with some missing. The data hold under 45,000 clones, with 60% to 80% observed a single time. Specimen: peripheral blood. These receptors were taken from an elderly man with acute or convalescent COVID-19.

The chain combines TRBV5-1 with TRBJ2-7, with 10 bases matching TRBD1. The CDR3 is made up of 14 amino acids. J was trimmed by 6 bases and V by 6 bases; bases with no gene match: 9. Germline CDR1 and CDR2: SGHRS and YFSETQ. CDR3 DNA sequence: TGCGCCAGCAAATCGGGACAGGGGCCTGCCGAGCAGTACTTC. This codes for CASKSGQGPAEQYF. The full variable domain, with the rest looked up from reference TRBV5-1 and TRBJ2-7, is KAGVTQTPRYLIKTRGQQVTLSCSPISGHRSVSWYQQTPGQGLQFLFEYFSETQRNKGNFPGRFSGRQFSNSRSEMNVSTLELGDSALYLCASKSGQGPAEQYFGPGTRLTVT.

The chain recombines TRBV5-6 with TRBJ2-5; tentative D call: TRBD2 (5 bases). There are 15 residues in the CDR3. Germline assignment: CDR1 SGHDT and CDR2 YYEEEE. The V end was cut by 2 bases, the J end by 4 bases, with 15 bases between. DNA of the CDR3: TGTGCCAGCAGCTTCAGGCGCGGGTCTGGAGAGACCCAGTACTTC. It encodes CASSFRRGSGETQYF. Combining the CDR3 with reference TRBV5-6 and TRBJ2-5 gives the whole variable domain DAGVTQSPTHLIKTRGQQVTLRCSPKSGHDTVSWYQQALGQGPQFIFQYYEEEERQRGNFPDRFSGHQFPNYSSELNVNALLLGDSALYLCASSFRRGSGETQYFGPGTRLLVL.

The chain recombines TRBV28 with TRBJ2-1; 7 nucleotides match TRBD2. J was trimmed by 2 bases and V by 5 bases; bases with no gene match: 18. The germline V gene encodes CDR1 MDHEN and CDR2 SYDVKM. The CDR3 spans 19 residues. CDR3 sequence: CASSPILNRDYRTYNEQFF. CDR3 DNA: TGTGCCAGCAGTCCGATATTAAACCGGGACTACCGAACCTACAATGAGCAGTTCTTC.

The rearrangement uses TRBV2 and TRBJ2-7; TRBD2 agrees at 14 bases. Germline V gene lookup returns CDR1 SNHLY and CDR2 FYNNEI. V was clipped by 4 bases and J by 1 base; unmatched bases: 9. The CDR3 contains 18 residues. The CDR3 reads CASSVATSGRDESYEQYF. The CDR3, as DNA: TGTGCCAGCAGTGTCGCGACTAGCGGGAGGGACGAATCCTACGAGCAGTACTTC.

The chain couples TRBV4-2 to TRBJ2-3, with D perhaps TRBD2 (6 bases). This CDR3 contains 15 residues. Trimming cost V 2 bases and J 0 bases, with 9 bases left between them. Germline V lookup: CDR1 LGHNA, CDR2 YNFKEQ. CDR3 sequence reads: CASSQRLVSTDTQYF. The CDR3 DNA follows: TGTGCCAGCAGCCAACGACTAGTCAGCACAGATACGCAGTATTTT.

The gene calls are TRBV5-1 and TRBJ2-5; TRBD2 agrees at 14 bases. The junction had 2 bases not matched to a gene; V was cut back by 4 bases and J by 3 bases. The CDR3 is made up of 15 amino acids. The V gene's germline CDR1 is SGHRS and CDR2 YFSETQ. The CDR3 bases are TGCGCCAGCAGCCGGGGACTAGCGGGAGAAGAGACCCAGTACTTC. As protein: CASSRGLAGEETQYF.

This chain connects TRBV5-6 to TRBJ1-1; D remains ambiguous. Germline loops: CDR1 SGHDT, CDR2 YYEEEE. V lost 4 bases and J 3 bases, leaving 4 bases between the germline ends. The CDR3 covers 11 residues. CDR3 protein: CASSQYTEAFF. DNA of the CDR3: TGTGCCAGCAGCCAGTACACTGAAGCTTTCTTT. Looking up the rest from reference TRBV5-6 and TRBJ1-1 gives the full variable domain: DAGVTQSPTHLIKTRGQQVTLRCSPKSGHDTVSWYQQALGQGPQFIFQYYEEEERQRGNFPDRFSGHQFPNYSSELNVNALLLGDSALYLCASSQYTEAFFGQGTRLTVV.

In its sample, this clone was seen a few times. This specimen includes other DNA sequences encoding the same CDR3. V gene TRBV10-3 combines with J gene TRBJ2-1; D is ambiguous. CDR1 ENHRY and CDR2 SYGVKD come from the germline V gene. V dropped 0 bases and J dropped 7 bases, with 7 bases sitting between them. The CDR3 covers 13 residues. The CDR3 region has the DNA TGTGCCATCAGTGAGTCGTTGGCTAATGAGCAGTTCTTC. It is translated as CAISESLANEQFF.

The rearrangement uses TRBV2 and TRBJ1-3; TRBD1 matches 9 bases. V was pared by 6 bases and J by 2 bases, with 5 bases of the junction left unmatched. Germline loops: CDR1 SNHLY, CDR2 FYNNEI. The CDR3 consists of 15 residues. The CDR3 loop is CASSATGGAGNTIYF. The DNA of the CDR3 is TGTGCCAGCAGCGCAACAGGGGGCGCTGGAAACACCATATATTTT.

CDR3 amino acids: CASSRQGARQPQHF. The CDR3 DNA sequence: TGTGCCAGCAGCAGACAGGGGGCAAGACAGCCCCAGCATTTT. The genes are TRBV2 and TRBJ1-5; 10 bases line up with TRBD1. CDR1 and CDR2 (germline): SNHLY, FYNNEI. This CDR3 contains 14 residues. The junction had 6 bases not matched to a gene; V was cut back by 6 bases and J by 7 bases.

This sequence joins TRBV7-2 and TRBJ1-6, with D perhaps matching TRBD1 (6 bases). CDR3 length equals 14 residues. V lost 1 base and J lost 8, with 9 bases in between. The germline CDR1 and CDR2 sequences are SGHTA and FQGNSA. CDR3 loop: CASSLEQGYSPLHF. The DNA for the CDR3 is TGTGCCAGCAGCTTAGAGCAGGGGTATTCACCCCTCCACTTT.

The chain links TRBV27 to TRBJ2-2; unclear D gene. The CDR3 contains 12 residues. The ends were cut back, 5 bases at V and 3 bases at J, with 4 bases in the middle. Germline assignment: CDR1 MNHEY and CDR2 SMNVEV (reference sequence). The CDR3: CASSPYTGELFF. In DNA form, the CDR3 reads TGTGCCAGCAGTCCGTACACCGGGGAGCTGTTTTTT.

This rearrangement joins TRBV12-5 to TRBJ2-1; 11 positions agree with TRBD1. V was pared by 1 base and J by 4 bases, with 3 bases of the junction left unmatched. The V gene's germline CDR1 is LGHNT and CDR2 FRNRAP. The CDR3 is 16 amino acids. CDR3 DNA sequence: TGTGCTAGTGGTTTGGGGACAGGGGGCGCTTACAATGAGCAGTTCTTC. It translates to CASGLGTGGAYNEQFF.

The genes are TRBV5-6 and TRBJ2-7; the D is unclear. The germline V and J ends were trimmed by 1 base and 5 bases, with 4 bases remaining between them. The CDR3 length is 11 residues. The germline V gene has CDR1 SGHDT and CDR2 YYEEEE. The CDR3 sequence: CASSLFNEQYF. The DNA of the CDR3 is TGTGCCAGCAGCTTGTTTAACGAGCAGTACTTC.

The chain employs TRBV6-5 and TRBJ2-1; possibly TRBD1 for D (5 bases). In germline, CDR1 is MNHEY, CDR2 SVGAGI. V lost 5 bases, J lost 1 base, and 12 bases lay in between. The CDR3 extends over 15 amino acids. The CDR3 sequence is CASSPTDSSYNEQFF. The CDR3 nucleotides read TGTGCCAGCAGTCCGACAGATAGTTCCTACAATGAGCAGTTCTTC.

The V call is TRBV3-1 (or the pseudogene TRBV3-2), the J call TRBJ1-3; 7 nucleotides match TRBD1. The CDR3 totals 17 residues. Looked up from germline, CDR1 is LGHDT and CDR2 is YNNKEL (reference sequence). V was pared by 7 bases and J by 0 bases, with 12 bases of the junction left unmatched. CDR3 DNA: TGTGCCAGCACACGACAGGGAACTACCTTCTCTGGAAACACCATATATTTT. This translates into CASTRQGTTFSGNTIYF.

The rearrangement uses TRBV5-1 and TRBJ2-1; 9 bases align to TRBD2. With V trimmed by 0 bases and J by 2 bases, 18 bases remained unmatched. This CDR3 is built from 21 residues. The germline CDR1 and CDR2 sequences are SGHRS and YFSETQ. As DNA, the CDR3 is TGCGCCAGCAGCTTGGCCCGGCTAGCGGGACCCTATATACCGGCCTACAATGAGCAGTTCTTC. Its translation is CASSLARLAGPYIPAYNEQFF.

The chain joins TRBV4-1 to TRBJ2-2; 11 bases agree with TRBD1. V lost 7 bases and J lost 2; bases outside the gene matches: 3. The germline CDR1 and CDR2 sequences are MGHRA and YSYEKL. The CDR3 has 15 amino acids. CDR3 DNA sequence: TGCGCCAGCAAGGGACAGGGGGTTAACACCGGGGAGCTGTTTTTT. Residues: CASKGQGVNTGELFF.

This sequence joins TRBV29-1 and TRBJ2-7, with D hard to call. CDR3 length equals 12 residues. Germline loops: CDR1 SQVTM, CDR2 ANQGSEA. V was shortened by 6 bases and J by 1 base, with 10 bases between the two germline ends. DNA of the CDR3: TGCAGCGTCGACACAGAATCCTACGAGCAGTACTTC. Amino acids: CSVDTESYEQYF.

On this clone itself: Sequence at one end of the junction differs from germline and may be a read error. CDR3 sequence reads: CASSLQGTSGETQYF. In nucleotides, the CDR3 is TGTGCTAGCAGCTTACAGGGGACTAGCGGGGAGACCCAGTACTTC. The chain joins TRBV7-7 to TRBJ2-5; TRBD2 matches 12 bases. The CDR3 runs 15 residues. The germline gives CDR1 SSHAT, CDR2 FNYEAQ (reference sequence).

The rearrangement joins TRBV10-3 to TRBJ1-1, with a possible D match to TRBD1 (5 bases). The CDR3 runs to 14 residues. CDR1 is ENHRY, CDR2 SYGVKD, per germline. V was clipped by 3 bases and J by 6 bases, with 14 bases between them. The CDR3 loop reads CAISEMAGLAEAFF. CDR3 bases: TGTGCCATCAGTGAAATGGCAGGGTTGGCTGAAGCTTTCTTT.

This chain links TRBV12-3 or TRBV12-4 with TRBJ2-7; possibly TRBD2 for D (5 bases). V was trimmed by 6 bases and J by 7 bases, leaving 16 bases between them. The CDR3 extends over 13 amino acids. The CDR3 region is CASSPSGGREQYF. DNA of the CDR3: TGTGCCAGCAGCCCCAGCGGAGGCCGGGAGCAGTACTTC.

The genes are TRBV5-5 and TRBJ1-2; TRBD1 might be the D (5 bases). Germline values: CDR1 SGHKS, CDR2 YYEKEE (reference sequence). V was pared by 3 bases and J by 5 bases, with 17 bases between. The CDR3 loop spans 15 amino acids. The CDR3 DNA reads TGTGCCAGCAGCTGGACCTCGGGGGGAGGGTATGGCTACACCTTC. This codes for CASSWTSGGGYGYTF.

The chain joins TRBV19 to TRBJ1-1; D may be TRBD1 (6 bases). Germline V gene lookup returns CDR1 LNHDA and CDR2 SQIVND (reference sequence). This CDR3 has 15 residues. With 5 bases removed from V and 0 bases from J, the gap between germline ends came to 13 bases. The CDR3 DNA reads TGTGCCAGTAGTGGTACGGACAGCATGAACACTGAAGCTTTCTTT. It codes for CASSGTDSMNTEAFF.

V and J are TRBV14 and TRBJ2-7; the D call may be TRBD1 or TRBD2 (7 bases each). The V end was cut by 7 bases, the J end by 3 bases, with 13 bases between. The CDR3 consists of 13 residues. Germline V gene lookup returns CDR1 SGHDN and CDR2 FVKESK. The CDR3 region has the DNA TGTGCCAGCACCCAGGGGGGGGGCTACGAGCAGTACTTC. It translates to CASTQGGGYEQYF.

The chain employs TRBV5-1 and TRBJ1-1, with D perhaps TRBD1 (6 bases). From germline, CDR1 is SGHRS and CDR2 YFSETQ. V was pared by 2 bases and J by 8 bases, with 7 bases between. The CDR3 is made up of 11 amino acids. CDR3 sequence (DNA): TGCGCCAGCAGCTTTGGACAGGAAGCTTTCTTT. Its protein is CASSFGQEAFF.